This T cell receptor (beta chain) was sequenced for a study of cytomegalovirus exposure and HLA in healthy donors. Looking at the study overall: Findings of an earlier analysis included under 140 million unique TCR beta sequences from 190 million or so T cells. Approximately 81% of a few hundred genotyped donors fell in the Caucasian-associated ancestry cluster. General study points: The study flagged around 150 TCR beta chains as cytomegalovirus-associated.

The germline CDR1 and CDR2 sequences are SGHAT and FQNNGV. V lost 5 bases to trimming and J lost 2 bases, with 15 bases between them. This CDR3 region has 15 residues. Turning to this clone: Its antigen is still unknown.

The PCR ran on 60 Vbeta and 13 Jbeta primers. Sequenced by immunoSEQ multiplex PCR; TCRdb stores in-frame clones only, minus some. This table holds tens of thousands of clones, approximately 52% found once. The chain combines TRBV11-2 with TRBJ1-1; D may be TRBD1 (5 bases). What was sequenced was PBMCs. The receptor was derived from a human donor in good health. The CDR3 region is CASSGRDSGNTEAFF. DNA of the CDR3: TGTGCCAGCAGCGGCCGGGACTCTGGAAACACTGAAGCTTTCTTT.